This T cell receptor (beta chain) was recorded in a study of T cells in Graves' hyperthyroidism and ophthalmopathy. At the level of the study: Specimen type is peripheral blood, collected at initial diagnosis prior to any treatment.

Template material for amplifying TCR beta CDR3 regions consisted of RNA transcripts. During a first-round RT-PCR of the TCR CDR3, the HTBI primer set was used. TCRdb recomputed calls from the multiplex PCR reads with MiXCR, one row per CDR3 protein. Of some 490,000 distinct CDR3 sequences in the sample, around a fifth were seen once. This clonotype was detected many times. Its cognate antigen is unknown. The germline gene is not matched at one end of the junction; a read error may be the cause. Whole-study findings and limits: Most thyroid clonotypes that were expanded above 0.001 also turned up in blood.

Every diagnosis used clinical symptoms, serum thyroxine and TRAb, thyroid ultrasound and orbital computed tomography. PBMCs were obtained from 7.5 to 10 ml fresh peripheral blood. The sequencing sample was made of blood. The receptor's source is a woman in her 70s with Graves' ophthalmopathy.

The CDR3: CASREDTSTDTQYF. The CDR3 coding sequence is TGTGCCAGCAGGGAAGACACGAGCACAGATACGCAGTATTTT. The chain combines TRBV2 with TRBJ2-3; D remains unclear. The CDR3 runs 14 residues. The V gene's germline CDR1 is SNHLY and CDR2 FYNNEI.